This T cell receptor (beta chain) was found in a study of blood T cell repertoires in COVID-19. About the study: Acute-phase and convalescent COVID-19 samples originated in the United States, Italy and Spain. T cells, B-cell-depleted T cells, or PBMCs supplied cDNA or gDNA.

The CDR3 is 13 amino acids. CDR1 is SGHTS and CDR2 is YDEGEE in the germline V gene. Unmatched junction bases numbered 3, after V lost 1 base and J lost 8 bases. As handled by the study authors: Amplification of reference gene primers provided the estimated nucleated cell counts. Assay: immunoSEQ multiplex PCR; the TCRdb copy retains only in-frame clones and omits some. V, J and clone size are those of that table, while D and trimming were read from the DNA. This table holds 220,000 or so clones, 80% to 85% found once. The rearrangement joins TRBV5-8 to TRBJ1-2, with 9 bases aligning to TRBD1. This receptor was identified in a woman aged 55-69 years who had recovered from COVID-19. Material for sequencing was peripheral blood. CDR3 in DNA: TGTGCCAGCAGCTTGAACAGGGGGCACGGCTACACCTTC. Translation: CASSLNRGHGYTF.